The T cell receptor (beta chain) under discussion was sequenced for a study of regulatory and conventional T cells in RAG deficiency. Regulatory T cells were sorted from blood as CD4+ CD25-high CD127-low cells. Here immunoSEQ multiplex PCR was the method, and the copy in TCRdb shows in-frame clones only, minus some. The table has fewer than 20,000 clones, 87% seen once. The sample also formed part of further work on regulatory T cells. That study adds: Primers: 52 TRBV forward and 13 TRBJ reverse.

This receptor was obtained from a human donor in good health. What was sequenced was Tregs sorted from blood.

DNA for the CDR3: TGCGCCAGCAGCCCGGGAGCGGGAGGTGGGGAGACCCAGTACTTC. As protein: CASSPGAGGGETQYF. V gene TRBV5-1 combines with J gene TRBJ2-5, with 9 bases identical to TRBD2. V shed 4 bases and J 5 bases; nucleotides not matched to a gene: 9. This CDR3 region has 15 residues. CDR1 and CDR2 (germline): SGHRS, YFSETQ. The full variable domain, rest sourced from reference TRBV5-1 and TRBJ2-5, is KAGVTQTPRYLIKTRGQQVTLSCSPISGHRSVSWYQQTPGQGLQFLFEYFSETQRNKGNFPGRFSGRQFSNSRSEMNVSTLELGDSALYLCASSPGAGGGETQYFGPGTRLLVL.